This record concerns one TCR beta chain sequence. Its cognate antigen is unknown. This sample is part of a study of PD-L1 blockade in urothelial cancer. In the study overall: From 0 to 3 prior chemotherapy regimens had been given to the patients. Median T cell yield from blood was fewer than 150,000.

The data were produced by immunoSEQ multiplex PCR, yet TCRdb's version contains in-frame clones alone and is incomplete. The table has just under 30,000 clones, approximately 86% seen once. The study, taken as a whole, reports: Where pretreatment blood TCR clonality fell below the median, better survival was predicted.

The TCR sequence derives from a man aged 45-65 years with urothelial cancer. The sequences come from PBMCs, collected around atezolizumab (anti-PD-L1) treatment.

CDR3 sequence reads: CASSESKLGAGDVQFF. As DNA, the CDR3 is TGCGCCAGCAGTGAGTCAAAATTGGGGGCGGGGGACGTGCAGTTCTTC. The rearrangement joins TRBV10-1 to TRBJ2-1; D possibly corresponds to TRBD2 (7 bases). Germline V gene sequence: CDR1 WNHNN, CDR2 SYGVQD (reference sequence). CDR3 length: 16 residues. V was pared by 0 bases and J by 12 bases, with 21 bases between.